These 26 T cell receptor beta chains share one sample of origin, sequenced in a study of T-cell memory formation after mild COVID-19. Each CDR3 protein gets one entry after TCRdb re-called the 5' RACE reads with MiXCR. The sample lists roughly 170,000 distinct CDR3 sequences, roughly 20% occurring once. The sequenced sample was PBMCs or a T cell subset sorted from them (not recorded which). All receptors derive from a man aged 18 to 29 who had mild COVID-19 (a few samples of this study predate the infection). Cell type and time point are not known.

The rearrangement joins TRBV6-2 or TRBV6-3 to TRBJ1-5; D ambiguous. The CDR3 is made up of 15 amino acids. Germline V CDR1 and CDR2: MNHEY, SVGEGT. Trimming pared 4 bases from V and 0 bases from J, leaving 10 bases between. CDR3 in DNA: TGTGCCAGCAGTTTTCGGCTCTTTAGCAATCAGCCCCAGCATTTT. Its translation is CASSFRLFSNQPQHF.

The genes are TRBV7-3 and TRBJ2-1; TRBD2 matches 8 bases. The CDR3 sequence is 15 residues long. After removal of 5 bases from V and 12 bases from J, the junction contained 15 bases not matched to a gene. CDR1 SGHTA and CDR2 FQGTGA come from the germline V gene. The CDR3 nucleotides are TGTGCCAGCAGCCCGACCCCCGGGAGGGCGAAGGTGCAGTTCTTC. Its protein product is CASSPTPGRAKVQFF.

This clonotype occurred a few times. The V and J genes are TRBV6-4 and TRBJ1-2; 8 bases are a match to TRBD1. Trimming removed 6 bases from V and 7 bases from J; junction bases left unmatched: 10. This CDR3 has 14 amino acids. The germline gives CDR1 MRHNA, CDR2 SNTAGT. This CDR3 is CASSESQGAGGYTF. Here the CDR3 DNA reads TGTGCCAGCAGCGAATCCCAGGGGGCTGGTGGCTACACCTTC.

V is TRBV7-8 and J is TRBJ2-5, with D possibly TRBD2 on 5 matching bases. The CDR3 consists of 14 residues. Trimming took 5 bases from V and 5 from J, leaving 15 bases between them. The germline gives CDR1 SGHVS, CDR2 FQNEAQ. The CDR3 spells CASSRGGAEETQYF. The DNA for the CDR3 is TGTGCCAGCAGCCGCGGAGGAGCGGAGGAGACCCAGTACTTC.

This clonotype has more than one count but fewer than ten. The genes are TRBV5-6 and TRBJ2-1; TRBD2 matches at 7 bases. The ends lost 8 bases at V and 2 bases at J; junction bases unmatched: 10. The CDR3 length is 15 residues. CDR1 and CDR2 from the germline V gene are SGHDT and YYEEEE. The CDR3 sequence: CASKTGTTTYNEQFF. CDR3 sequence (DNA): TGTGCCAGTAAAACCGGGACTACTACCTACAATGAGCAGTTCTTC.

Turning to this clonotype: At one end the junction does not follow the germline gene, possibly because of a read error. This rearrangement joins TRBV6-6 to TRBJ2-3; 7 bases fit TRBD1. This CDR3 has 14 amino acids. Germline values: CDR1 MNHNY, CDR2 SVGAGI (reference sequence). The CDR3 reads CASELRQGTDTQYF. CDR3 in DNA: TGTGCCAGCGAACTCCGACAGGGCACCGATACGCAGTATTTT.

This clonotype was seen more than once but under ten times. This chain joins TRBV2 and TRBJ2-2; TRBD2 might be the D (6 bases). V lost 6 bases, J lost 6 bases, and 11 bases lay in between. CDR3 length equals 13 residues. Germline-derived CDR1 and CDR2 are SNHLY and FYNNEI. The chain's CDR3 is CASSPSGAGELFF. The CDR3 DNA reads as TGTGCCAGCAGCCCCTCGGGGGCCGGGGAGCTGTTTTTT.

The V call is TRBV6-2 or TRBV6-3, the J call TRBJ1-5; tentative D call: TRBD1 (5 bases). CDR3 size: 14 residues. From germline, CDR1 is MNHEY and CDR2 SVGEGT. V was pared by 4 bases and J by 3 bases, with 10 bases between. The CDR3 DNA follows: TGTGCCAGCAGTTCCCAGGGCACCAATCAGCCCCAGCATTTT. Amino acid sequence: CASSSQGTNQPQHF.

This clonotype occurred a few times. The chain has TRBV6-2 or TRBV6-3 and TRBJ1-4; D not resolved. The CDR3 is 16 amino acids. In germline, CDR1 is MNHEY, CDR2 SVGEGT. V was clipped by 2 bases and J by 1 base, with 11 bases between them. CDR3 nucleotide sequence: TGTGCCAGCAGTTACGGCGGAAAACGAACTAATGAAAAACTGTTTTTT. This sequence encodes CASSYGGKRTNEKLFF.

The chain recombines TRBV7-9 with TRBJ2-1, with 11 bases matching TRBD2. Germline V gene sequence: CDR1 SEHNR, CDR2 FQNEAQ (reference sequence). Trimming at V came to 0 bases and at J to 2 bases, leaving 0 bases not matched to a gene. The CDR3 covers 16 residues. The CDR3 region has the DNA TGTGCCAGCAGCTTAGCGACTAGCGGGGCCTACAATGAGCAGTTCTTC. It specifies CASSLATSGAYNEQFF.

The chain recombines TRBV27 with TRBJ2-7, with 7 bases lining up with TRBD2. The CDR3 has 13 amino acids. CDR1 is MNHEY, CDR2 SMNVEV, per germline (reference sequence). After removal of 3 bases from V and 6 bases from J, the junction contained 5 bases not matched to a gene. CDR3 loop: CASSLRAGVEQYV. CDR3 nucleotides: TGTGCCAGCAGTTTGCGTGCGGGGGTCGAGCAGTACGTC.

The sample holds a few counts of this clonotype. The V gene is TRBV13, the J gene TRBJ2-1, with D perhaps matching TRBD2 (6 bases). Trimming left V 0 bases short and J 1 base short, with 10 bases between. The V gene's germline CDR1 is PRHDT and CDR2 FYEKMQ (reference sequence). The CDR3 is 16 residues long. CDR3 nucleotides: TGTGCCAGCAGCTTAGGGGCTAGCGAATCCTACAATGAGCAGTTCTTC. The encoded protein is CASSLGASESYNEQFF.

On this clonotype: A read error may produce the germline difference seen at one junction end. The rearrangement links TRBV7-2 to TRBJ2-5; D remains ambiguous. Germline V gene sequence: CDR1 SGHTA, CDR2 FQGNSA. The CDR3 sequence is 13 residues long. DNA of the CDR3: TGTGCCAGCAGCTTATTCGCGCCAGCCGCCGTCCGCTTC. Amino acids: CASSLFAPAAVRF.

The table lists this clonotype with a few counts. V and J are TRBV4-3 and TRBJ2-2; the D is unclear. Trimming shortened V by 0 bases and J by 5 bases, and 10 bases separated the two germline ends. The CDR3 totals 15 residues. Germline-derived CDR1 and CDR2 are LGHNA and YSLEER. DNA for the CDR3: TGCGCCAGCAGCCAAGAGATTCAGATTACCGGGGAGCTGTTTTTT. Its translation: CASSQEIQITGELFF.

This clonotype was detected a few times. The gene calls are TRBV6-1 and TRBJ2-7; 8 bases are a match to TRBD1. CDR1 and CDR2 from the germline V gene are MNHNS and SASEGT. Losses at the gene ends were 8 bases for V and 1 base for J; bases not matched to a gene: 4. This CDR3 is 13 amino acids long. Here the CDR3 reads CASRDRSSYEQYF. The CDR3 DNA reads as TGTGCCAGCCGGGACAGGAGTTCCTACGAGCAGTACTTC.

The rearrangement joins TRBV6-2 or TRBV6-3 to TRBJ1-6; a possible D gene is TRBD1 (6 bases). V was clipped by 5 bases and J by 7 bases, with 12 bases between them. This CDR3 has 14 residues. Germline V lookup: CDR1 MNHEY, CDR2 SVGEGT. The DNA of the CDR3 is TGTGCCAGCAGTCCCACGGGACAAAATTCACCCCTCCACTTT. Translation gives CASSPTGQNSPLHF.

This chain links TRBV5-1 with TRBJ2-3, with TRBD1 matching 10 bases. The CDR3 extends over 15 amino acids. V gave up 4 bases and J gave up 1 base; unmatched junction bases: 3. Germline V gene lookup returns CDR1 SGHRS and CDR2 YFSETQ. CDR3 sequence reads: CASSQTGGRTDTQYF. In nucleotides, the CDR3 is TGCGCCAGCAGCCAGACAGGGGGCCGCACAGATACGCAGTATTTT.

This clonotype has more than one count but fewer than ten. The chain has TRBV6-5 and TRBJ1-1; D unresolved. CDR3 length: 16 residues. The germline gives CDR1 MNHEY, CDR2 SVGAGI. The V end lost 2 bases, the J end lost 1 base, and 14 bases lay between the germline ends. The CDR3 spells CASSYETPKKNTEAFF. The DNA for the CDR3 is TGTGCCAGCAGTTACGAAACCCCGAAAAAGAACACTGAAGCTTTCTTT.

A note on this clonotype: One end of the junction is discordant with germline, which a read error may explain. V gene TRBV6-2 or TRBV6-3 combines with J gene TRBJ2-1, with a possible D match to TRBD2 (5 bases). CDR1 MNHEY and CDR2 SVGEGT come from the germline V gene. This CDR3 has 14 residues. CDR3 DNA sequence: TGTGCCAGCAGTGACTCCGGGATCTACAATGAGCAGTTCTTC. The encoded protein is CASSDSGIYNEQFF.

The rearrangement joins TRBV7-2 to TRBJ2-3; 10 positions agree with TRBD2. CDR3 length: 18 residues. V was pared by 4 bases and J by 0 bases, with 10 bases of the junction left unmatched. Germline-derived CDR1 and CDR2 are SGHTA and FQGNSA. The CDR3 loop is CASSSLAGAPESTDTQYF. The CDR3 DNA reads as TGTGCCAGCAGCTCGCTAGCGGGGGCCCCCGAAAGCACAGATACGCAGTATTTT.

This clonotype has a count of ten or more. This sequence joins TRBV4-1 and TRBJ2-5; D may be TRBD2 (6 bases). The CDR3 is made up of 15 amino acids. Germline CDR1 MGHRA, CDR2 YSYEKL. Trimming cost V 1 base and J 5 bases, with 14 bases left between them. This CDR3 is CASSQGNGGGETQYF. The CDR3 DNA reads TGCGCCAGCAGCCAAGGCAATGGGGGAGGCGAGACCCAGTACTTC.

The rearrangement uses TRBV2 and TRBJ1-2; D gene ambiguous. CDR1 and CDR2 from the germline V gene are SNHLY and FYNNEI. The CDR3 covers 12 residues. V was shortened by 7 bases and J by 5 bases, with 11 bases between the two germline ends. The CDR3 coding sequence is TGTGCCAGCAAGGCAGTTGATTATGGCTACACCTTC. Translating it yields CASKAVDYGYTF.

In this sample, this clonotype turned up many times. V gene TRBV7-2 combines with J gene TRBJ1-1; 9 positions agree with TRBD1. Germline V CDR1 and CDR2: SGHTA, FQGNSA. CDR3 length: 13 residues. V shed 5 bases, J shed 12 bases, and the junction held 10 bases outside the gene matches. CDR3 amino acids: CASSLRDRVFPFF. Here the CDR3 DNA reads TGTGCCAGCAGCCTCCGGGACAGGGTTTTTCCTTTCTTT.

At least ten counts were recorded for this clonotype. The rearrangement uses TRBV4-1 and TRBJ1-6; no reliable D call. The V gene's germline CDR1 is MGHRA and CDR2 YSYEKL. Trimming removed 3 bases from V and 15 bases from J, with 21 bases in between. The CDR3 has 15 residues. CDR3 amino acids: CASSHPVGGQGGLHF. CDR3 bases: TGCGCCAGCAGCCATCCAGTGGGCGGTCAAGGTGGCCTCCACTTT.

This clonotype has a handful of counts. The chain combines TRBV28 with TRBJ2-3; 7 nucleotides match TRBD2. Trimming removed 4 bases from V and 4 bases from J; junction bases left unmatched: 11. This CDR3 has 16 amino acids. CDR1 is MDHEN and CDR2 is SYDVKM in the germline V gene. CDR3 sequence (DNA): TGTGCCAGCAGTTCTAGGAGCGGGGTTGGGGCAGATACGCAGTATTTT. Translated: CASSSRSGVGADTQYF.

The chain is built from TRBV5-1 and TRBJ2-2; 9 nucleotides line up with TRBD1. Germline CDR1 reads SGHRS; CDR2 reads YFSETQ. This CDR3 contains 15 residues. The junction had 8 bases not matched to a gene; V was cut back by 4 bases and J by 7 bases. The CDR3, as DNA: TGCGCCAGCAGCCCCCGGACAGGGGACATCGGGGAGCTGTTTTTT. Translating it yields CASSPRTGDIGELFF.